The text below deals with one TCR beta chain. This table comes from immunoSEQ multiplex PCR, and its TCRdb copy is limited to in-frame clones, with some not included. Found here are over 200,000 clones, about 80% of them singletons; the top ten hold around 4.4%. The sample belongs to a study of blood T cell repertoires in COVID-19. As for the study in general: The samples span acute and convalescent COVID-19 from the United States, Italy and Spain. The analysed material was cDNA or gDNA that came from T cells, B-cell-depleted T cells, or PBMCs.

Trimming removed 3 bases at V and 4 bases at J, with 12 bases between. This CDR3 comprises 14 residues. From germline, CDR1 is LGHDT and CDR2 YNNKEL (reference sequence). The chain carries TRBV3-1 (or the pseudogene TRBV3-2) and TRBJ2-5, with D possibly TRBD1 on 5 matching bases. Material for sequencing was peripheral blood. The sequence derives from a middle-aged man with active or convalescent COVID-19. CDR3 protein: CASSHQGMVETQYF. CDR3 nucleotides: TGTGCCAGCAGCCACCAGGGAATGGTAGAGACCCAGTACTTC.